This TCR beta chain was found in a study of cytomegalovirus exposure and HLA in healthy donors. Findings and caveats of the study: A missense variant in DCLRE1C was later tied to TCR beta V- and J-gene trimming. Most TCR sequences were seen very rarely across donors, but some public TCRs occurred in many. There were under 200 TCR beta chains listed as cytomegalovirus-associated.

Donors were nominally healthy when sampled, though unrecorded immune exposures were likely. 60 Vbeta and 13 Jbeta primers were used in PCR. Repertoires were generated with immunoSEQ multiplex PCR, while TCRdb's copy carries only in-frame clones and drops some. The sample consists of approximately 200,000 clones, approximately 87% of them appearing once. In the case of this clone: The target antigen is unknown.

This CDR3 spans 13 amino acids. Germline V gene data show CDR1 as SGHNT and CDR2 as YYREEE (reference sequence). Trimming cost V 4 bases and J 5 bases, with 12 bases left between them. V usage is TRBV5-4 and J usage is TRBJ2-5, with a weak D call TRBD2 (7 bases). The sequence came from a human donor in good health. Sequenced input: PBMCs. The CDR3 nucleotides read TGTGCCAGCAGCCCGGGGGGCAGGGAGACCCAGTACTTC. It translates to CASSPGGRETQYF.